This record looks at one T cell receptor beta chain sequence and its context. What it recognizes is unknown. The V end was cut by 5 bases, the J end by 1 base, with 13 bases between. Germline loops: CDR1 SGHKS, CDR2 YYEKEE (reference sequence). This CDR3 region has 15 residues. Time point: time of PML onset. Detection of JC virus DNA in cerebrospinal fluid confirmed PML diagnosed from clinical and MRI findings. Prior interferon beta treatment was universal, and the PML patients were all female. The repertoire was sequenced with immunoSEQ multiplex PCR; TCRdb's copy has only in-frame clones and lacks some. The data hold roughly 28,000 clones, with about 85% observed a single time. This specimen belongs to a study of multiple sclerosis patients with progressive multifocal leukoencephalopathy. Overall study findings and caveats: In most PML patients, TRB repertoires appeared less diverse by entropy.

The V gene is TRBV5-5, the J gene TRBJ1-3; perhaps TRBD1 as D (6 bases). The receptor comes from a woman aged 25 to 45 with progressive multifocal leukoencephalopathy. The starting material was PBMCs, obtained from a patient treated with natalizumab. The CDR3 sequence is CASRLSGTSGNTIYF. CDR3 bases: TGTGCCAGCAGGCTCTCCGGGACATCTGGAAACACCATATATTTT.